The rows below give T cell receptor beta chains drawn from one sample of a study of OX40 agonist ivuxolimab in advanced cancers. Data came from immunoSEQ multiplex PCR; TCRdb stores just in-frame clones and leaves some out. The sample lists about 77,000 clones; roughly 88% were seen once. Here the sequenced sample was CD4+ or CD8+ T cells sorted from blood, taken in a trial of the OX40 agonist ivuxolimab. These receptors originate from an adult with an advanced solid tumor such as melanoma, head and neck, liver or kidney cancer. CDR3s leave out the opening cysteine and the closing phenylalanine or tryptophan. The order of the fields is D gene, V gene, CDR3 protein. A D gene is named only where the DNA matches it firmly.

D: .
V: TRBV7-8
CDR3: ASSLLARGGINTEAF

D: TRBD2
V: TRBV11-2
CDR3: ASSTAGGGMETQY

D: TRBD1
V: TRBV4-1
CDR3: ASSQGMGQNYGYT

D: .
V: TRBV28
CDR3: ASSLRQASLGNTIY

D: .
V: TRBV7-9
CDR3: ASSPQANQPQH

D: TRBD2
V: TRBV9
CDR3: ASSASSGRGTGELF

D: .
V: TRBV28
CDR3: ASSAPGVGGSYNEQF

D: .
V: TRBV7-9
CDR3: ASSLRTVTDTQY

D: .
V: TRBV15
CDR3: ATRAEWMTRADTQY

D: TRBD2
V: TRBV5-1
CDR3: ASSLGASGHTDTQY

D: .
V: TRBV7-6
CDR3: ASSLGSGPQGYEQY

D: .
V: TRBV15
CDR3: ATSRDGGGSYGYT

D: TRBD1
V: TRBV2
CDR3: AGQGGTGLNTEAF

D: TRBD2
V: TRBV7-2
CDR3: ASSLSAGGIRETQY

D: .
V: TRBV28
CDR3: ASSPRDRLLYGYT

D: TRBD1
V: TRBV5-1
CDR3: ASSLETGEGNTIY

D: TRBD1
V: TRBV28
CDR3: ASRHTGQGNSGYT

D: .
V: TRBV7-8
CDR3: ASSLERAHGEY

D: TRBD1
V: TRBV29-1
CDR3: SVGQGVRETQY

D: .
V: TRBV6-5
CDR3: ASRRQSGQETQY

D: TRBD1
V: TRBV30
CDR3: ATSGGRNYGYT

D: .
V: TRBV6-1
CDR3: ASSGQVADTQY